This T cell receptor (beta chain) emerged from a study of blood T cell repertoires in COVID-19. Study-level background: The cDNA or gDNA used as material had been derived from T cells, B-cell-depleted T cells, or PBMCs.

In the authors' methods: The authors estimated nucleated cell counts from reference gene primer amplification. The assay was immunoSEQ multiplex PCR, and TCRdb's table has in-frame clones only and misses some. That table gives V, J and clone size, and the DNA gave D and trimming. This repertoire shows about 140,000 clones, roughly 86% found once; its top ten account for 3% to 3.5%. Trimming shortened V by 3 bases and J by 4 bases, and 15 bases separated the two germline ends. This CDR3 contains 15 residues. In germline, CDR1 is SGDLS, CDR2 YYNGEE. This clonotype was obtained from a woman aged 45-65 years with acute COVID-19. Sequencing was carried out using PBMCs or T cells enriched from blood (not recorded which). The chain combines TRBV9 with TRBJ2-3, with a weak D call TRBD2 (6 bases). CDR3 nucleotides: TGTGCCAGCAGCGCAAGGGACTCCATCGCAGATACGCAGTATTTT. It is translated as CASSARDSIADTQYF. The full variable domain, rest sourced from reference TRBV9 and TRBJ2-3, is DSGVTQTPKHLITATGQRVTLRCSPRSGDLSVYWYQQSLDQGLQFLIQYYNGEERAKGNILERFSAQQFPDLHSELNLSSLELGDSALYFCASSARDSIADTQYFGPGTRLTVL.